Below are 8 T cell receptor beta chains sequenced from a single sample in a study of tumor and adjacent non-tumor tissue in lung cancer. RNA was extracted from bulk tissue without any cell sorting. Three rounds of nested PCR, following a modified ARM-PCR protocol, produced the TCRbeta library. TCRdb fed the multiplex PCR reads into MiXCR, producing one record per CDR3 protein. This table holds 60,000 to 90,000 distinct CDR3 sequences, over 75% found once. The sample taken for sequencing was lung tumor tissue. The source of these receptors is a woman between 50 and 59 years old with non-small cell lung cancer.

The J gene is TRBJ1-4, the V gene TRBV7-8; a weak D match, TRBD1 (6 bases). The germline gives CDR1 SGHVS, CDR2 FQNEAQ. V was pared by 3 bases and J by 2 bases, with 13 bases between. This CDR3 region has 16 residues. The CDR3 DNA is TGTGCCAGCAGCTTCAGGGGTTTAACGACTAATGAAAAACTGTTTTTT. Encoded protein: CASSFRGLTTNEKLFF.

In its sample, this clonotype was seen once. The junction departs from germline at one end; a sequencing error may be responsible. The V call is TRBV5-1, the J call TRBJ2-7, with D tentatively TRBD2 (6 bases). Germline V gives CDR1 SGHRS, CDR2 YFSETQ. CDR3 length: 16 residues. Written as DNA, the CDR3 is TGCGCCAGCAGCCCCAAGGTTGCGGGAACAGCCTACGAGCAGTACTTT. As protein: CASSPKVAGTAYEQYF.

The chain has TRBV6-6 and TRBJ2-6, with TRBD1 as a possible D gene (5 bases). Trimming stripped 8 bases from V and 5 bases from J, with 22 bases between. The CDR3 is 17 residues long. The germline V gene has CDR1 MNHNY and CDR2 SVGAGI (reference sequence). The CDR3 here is CASGQGGSFSRANVLTF. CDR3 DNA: TGTGCCAGCGGGCAGGGCGGTTCGTTTTCTAGGGCCAACGTCCTGACTTTC.

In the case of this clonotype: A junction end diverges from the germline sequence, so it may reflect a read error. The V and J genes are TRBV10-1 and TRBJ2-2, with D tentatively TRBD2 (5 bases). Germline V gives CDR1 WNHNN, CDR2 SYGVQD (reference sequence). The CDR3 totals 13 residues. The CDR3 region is CASRLGSTGELFF. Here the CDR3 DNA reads TGCGCCAGCCGATTAGGGAGCACCGGGGAGTTGTTTTTT.

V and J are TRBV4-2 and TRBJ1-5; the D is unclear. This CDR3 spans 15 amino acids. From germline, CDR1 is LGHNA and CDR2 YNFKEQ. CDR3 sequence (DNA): TGTACAAGTAGCCAAGACCTCACTACCAATCAGCCCCAGCATTTT. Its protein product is CTSSQDLTTNQPQHF.

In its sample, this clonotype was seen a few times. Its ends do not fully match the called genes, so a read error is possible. The CDR3 sequence is CASSARTGAGLSGANILTF. The CDR3, as DNA: TGTGCCAGCAGTGCTCGGACAGGGGCCGGACTCTCTGGGGCCAACATCCTGACTTTC. The chain uses TRBV12-3 or TRBV12-4 and TRBJ2-6; 9 bases line up with TRBD1. This CDR3 has 19 residues.

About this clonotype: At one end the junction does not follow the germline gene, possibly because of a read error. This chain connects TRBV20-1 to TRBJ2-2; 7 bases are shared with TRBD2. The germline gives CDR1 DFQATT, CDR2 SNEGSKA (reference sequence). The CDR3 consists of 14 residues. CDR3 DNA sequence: TGCAGTGCTAGACTAGCGGAAGACACCGGGGAGCTGATTTTT. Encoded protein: CSARLAEDTGELIF.

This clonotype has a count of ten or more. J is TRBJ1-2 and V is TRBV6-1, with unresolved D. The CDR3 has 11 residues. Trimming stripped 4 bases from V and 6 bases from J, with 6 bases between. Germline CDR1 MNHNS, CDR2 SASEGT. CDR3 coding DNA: TGTGCCAGCAGTGCCTCTGATGGCTACACCTTC. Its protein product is CASSASDGYTF.